This T cell receptor beta chain was identified in a study of T cells in Graves' hyperthyroidism and ophthalmopathy (dated by TCRdb to about 2019). Background for the entire study: Peripheral blood was sampled at the time of initial diagnosis, prior to any treatment. To identify distinguishing TCR V-J signatures, a discovery cohort of around 100 patients was used, comprising some 45 with Graves' ophthalmopathy and around 57 with stable Graves' hyperthyroidism. Whether ophthalmopathy could be predicted prospectively was tested in an independent validation cohort made up of fewer than 20 hyperthyroidism patients plus 17 patients who later progressed to ophthalmopathy. The 85 to 100 discovery patients were randomly split 7:3 into training and test sets. The study also compared thyroid tissue and blood T-cell repertoires from five or six Graves' hyperthyroidism patients. After blood sampling, hyperthyroidism patients were treated with methimazole at a starting dose of 30 mg daily, and ophthalmopathy patients were treated with high-dose intravenous methylprednisolone. The paper describes TCR Vbeta CDR3 sequencing of some 130 peripheral blood samples, made up of 43 ophthalmopathy patients, 70 to 75 hyperthyroidism patients and 17 progressor patients.

TCR beta CDR3 regions were amplified from RNA transcripts. For the first round of RT-PCR on the TCR CDR3, the HTBI primer set was used together with the Qiagen OneStep RT-PCR kit. Libraries were constructed in a second round of multiplex PCR, after which size selection and purification were carried out. Paired-end sequencing of the libraries was performed with 100 bp reads on an Illumina HiSeq2000. On the study's bioinformatics: SOAPnuke was used to process the raw data, throwing out any read that contained adapters or uncalled bases, had a mean Phred below 15, or lacked an exact constant-primer or identifier match. COPE v1.2.5 was used to merge high-quality paired reads, and clonotypes were defined as unique nucleotide sequences. MiTCR v1.1 was used to align the clonotypes against IMGT TRBV, TRBD and TRBJ reference segments. Only V-J combinations with frequency above 0.0001, covering about 99% of repertoires, were analysed. The TCS score was defined as F50 (clonal expansion) divided by E x V (chaos), with BLOSUM62-based TCRdist calculated between CDR3 peptides within each V-J. Welch's t-statistics and random forest reduced 500 to 550 V-J features to 10 to 15, which were used in a naive Bayes classifier (R e1071). TCRdb reprocessing: public reads trimmed at Q25 with fastp, clones called with MiXCR, in-frame beta chains kept. Each CDR3 protein appears once, grouped with its most common genes and DNA. The V and J calls here are based on TCRdb, not the publication. This sample holds 360,000 or so distinct CDR3 sequences; about 20% were observed only once. The ten largest clones represent about 3.7% of the sample.

Stable Graves' hyperthyroidism was defined as the absence of progression to ophthalmopathy over 18 months of follow-up. The hyperthyroidism patients were between 18 and 65 years old and newly diagnosed, with a disease duration of less than 2 months. The study excluded patients with uncontrolled infections, other autoimmune diseases, pregnancy or lactation. Clinical symptoms, serum thyroxine and TRAb, thyroid ultrasound, and orbital computed tomography formed the basis for the diagnoses. Ficoll-Paque density gradient centrifugation was used to isolate PBMCs from 10 ml of fresh peripheral blood. Total RNA was extracted with Trizol reagent, and quality was checked on an Agilent 2100 Bioanalyzer. The trim is 6 bases for V and 8 bases for J, with a gap of 13 bases between the germline ends. The CDR3 runs 11 amino acids, cysteine and phenylalanine included. The sequence is cut down to CDR3 DNA, 33 bases in frame from base 1. The germline V gene provides CDR1 SQVTM and CDR2 ANQGSEA.

General conclusions and limits of the study: No statistical method was used to fix the sample size in advance, and group allocation was not hidden from the investigators. Blood samples also contained most of the expanded thyroid clonotypes (frequency above 0.001), which suggests that blood repertoires may reflect thyroid immune responses. A 13 V-J signature model separated ophthalmopathy from stable hyperthyroidism, with roughly 88% sensitivity and 81.08% specificity in cross-validation and 80%/75% in testing. During validation, the model predicted progression to ophthalmopathy a median of about 6.5 months ahead of onset, with more than 60% sensitivity and 72.22% specificity.

A remark on this clonotype: The clone's antigen remains unknown. Base qualities are not provided; no much larger clone lies one nucleotide away.

This receptor was obtained from a woman aged 18-35 years with Graves' hyperthyroidism. The sequence links TRBV29-1 to TRBJ1-1; TRBD1 is a weak D gene call, 6 bases matching. The sequenced sample was blood. The CDR3 corresponds to CSVARGAEAFF. The base sequence is TGCAGCGTGGCCAGGGGCGCGGAAGCTTTCTTT.